This TCR beta chain is drawn from a study of shared clonotypes between healthy human individuals. The protocol was immunoSEQ multiplex PCR, while the TCRdb copy is restricted to in-frame clones and leaves out a portion. The top ten hold approximately 16% of the sample, which has about 99,000 clones, roughly half seen once. This clone showed up just a few times. From germline, CDR1 is LGHNA and CDR2 YSLEER. The CDR3 sequence is 15 residues long. Trimming took off 1 base at V and 0 bases at J, with 7 bases between the two ends. This chain connects TRBV4-3 to TRBJ2-1; no reliable D call. Specimen: PBMCs. This sequence was found in a woman aged 40 to 50 in good health. Some clones in this sample may be carry-over from other donors' samples. CDR3 sequence reads: CASSQGPGSYNEQFF. CDR3 DNA sequence: TGCGCCAGCAGCCAAGGCCCGGGCTCCTACAATGAGCAGTTCTTC.